This TCR beta chain is drawn from a study of cytomegalovirus exposure and HLA in healthy donors. Use of 60 Vbeta and 13 Jbeta primers characterized the PCR. Profiled with immunoSEQ multiplex PCR; TCRdb holds only in-frame clones, not every one. The table lists approximately 210,000 clones, around 83% of them singletons. These donors, healthy bone marrow donors, were studied. This clone has a single count. The target antigen is unknown. Study findings and constraints: It has been reported that TCR beta sequences accurately predicted the HLA-A and HLA-B alleles of most subjects. A later analysis linked a missense DCLRE1C variant to TCR beta V- and J-gene trimming.

This CDR3 region has 16 residues. Trimming removed 4 bases from V and 0 bases from J; junction bases left unmatched: 8. Germline CDR1 is KGHSH and CDR2 is LQKENI. Specimen: PBMCs. The source of this sequence is a woman between 40 and 50 years old in good health and CMV-seronegative. The chain combines TRBV18 with TRBJ1-1; 7 bases match TRBD1. CDR3 sequence reads: CASSHQGELMNTEAFF. In DNA form, the CDR3 reads TGTGCCAGCTCACACCAGGGGGAGCTAATGAACACTGAAGCTTTCTTT.